This TCR beta chain was observed in a study of post-analysis software for immune sequencing data. Study background: The disease courses covered relapsing-remitting, secondary progressive and progressive-relapsing multiple sclerosis.

With 2 bases removed from V and 0 bases from J, the gap between germline ends came to 11 bases. Germline CDR1 reads DFQATT; CDR2 reads SNEGSKA (reference sequence). The CDR3 extends over 15 amino acids. This clonotype has a single count. Its target is unknown. Study-level findings and limits: Those with multiple sclerosis, the patient group, showed significantly lower normalized Chao1 diversity than controls. Compared with controls, patients had more of about 5 TRBV segments, including TRBV5-6, TRBV5-1 and TRBV20-1. Samples from one preparation batch, clustered by F measure, grouped strongly together.

Unique molecular identifiers were present in the TCR beta cDNA libraries. T cells numbering about 0.85 to 10 million yielded cDNA molecules that totaled roughly 500,000. TCRdb re-derived calls from the PCR reads in MiXCR, one entry per CDR3 protein. There are hundreds of thousands of distinct CDR3 sequences in the sample; 45% occur only once, and 9.5% to 13% lies in the top ten. Sequenced material: blood. The chain recombines TRBV20-1 with TRBJ1-5, with D possibly TRBD1 on 6 matching bases. This TCR was recovered from a girl aged 10 to 17 with multiple sclerosis. The CDR3 region is CSARWPGDSNQPQHF. DNA of the CDR3: TGCAGTGCTAGATGGCCAGGGGATAGCAATCAGCCCCAGCATTTT.